These 5 T cell receptor beta chains share one sample of origin, sequenced in a study of T-cell memory formation after mild COVID-19 (dated by TCRdb to the early 2020s). Libraries were made using 5' RACE. Data came from an Illumina NovaSeq 6000. TCRdb reprocessing: public reads trimmed at Q25 with fastp, clones called with MiXCR, in-frame beta chains kept. Each record represents a unique CDR3 protein, reported with the most common genes and DNA among its rows. The sample has about 440,000 distinct CDR3 sequences on record, 20% of them singletons. The top ten clones comprise around 8% of the sample. The sequenced material came from PBMCs or a T cell subset sorted from them (not recorded which). All receptors derive from an adult woman who had mild COVID-19 (a few samples of this study predate the infection). The sample titles of this study are shuffled in the database, so cell type and time point are left out; the donor was told from shared clones.

This clonotype has just a few counts. This rearrangement joins TRBV6-1 to TRBJ2-2; the D is unclear. In germline, CDR1 is MNHNS, CDR2 SASEGT. The CDR3 is made up of 15 amino acids. Trimming stripped 5 bases from V and 0 bases from J, with 10 bases between. The CDR3 loop is CASSPRPTNTGELFF. The CDR3 coding sequence is TGTGCCAGCAGTCCTAGGCCCACGAACACCGGGGAGCTGTTTTTT.

J is TRBJ1-1 and V is TRBV12-3 or TRBV12-4; 7 bases line up with TRBD1. This CDR3 is 14 amino acids long. J was trimmed by 11 bases and V by 3 bases; bases with no gene match: 12. CDR3 region: CASSFSSRGWEAFF. The CDR3 region has the DNA TGTGCCAGCAGTTTTAGTTCCAGGGGGTGGGAGGCTTTCTTT.

This clonotype came up a few times. CDR3 in amino acids: CASSPQTGNYEQYF. The DNA of the CDR3 is TGTGCCAGCAGCCCACAGACTGGTAACTACGAGCAGTACTTC. The V gene is TRBV6-6, the J gene TRBJ2-7, with D hard to call. This CDR3 region has 14 residues. Germline V gene lookup returns CDR1 MNHNY and CDR2 SVGAGI (reference sequence). Trimming took off 6 bases at V and 3 bases at J, with 15 bases between the two ends.

Only a few counts were recorded for this clonotype. V usage is TRBV5-1 and J usage is TRBJ2-7, with D hard to call. The CDR3 length is 12 residues. Germline V CDR1 and CDR2: SGHRS, YFSETQ. V lost 4 bases, J lost 6 bases, and 11 bases lay in between. CDR3 loop: CASSLPSSEQYF. The CDR3 coding sequence is TGCGCCAGCAGCCTTCCATCTTCCGAGCAGTACTTC.

The table lists this clonotype with a few counts. This chain connects TRBV5-1 to TRBJ2-3, with 10 nucleotides matching TRBD2. Per germline, CDR1 SGHRS and CDR2 YFSETQ. The CDR3 loop spans 17 amino acids. The trim removed 3 bases at V and 9 bases at J, leaving 16 bases unmatched. The CDR3 sequence is CASSYDSGGRSEGTQYF. Written as DNA, the CDR3 is TGCGCCAGCAGCTACGATAGCGGGGGGCGATCCGAGGGCACGCAGTATTTT.